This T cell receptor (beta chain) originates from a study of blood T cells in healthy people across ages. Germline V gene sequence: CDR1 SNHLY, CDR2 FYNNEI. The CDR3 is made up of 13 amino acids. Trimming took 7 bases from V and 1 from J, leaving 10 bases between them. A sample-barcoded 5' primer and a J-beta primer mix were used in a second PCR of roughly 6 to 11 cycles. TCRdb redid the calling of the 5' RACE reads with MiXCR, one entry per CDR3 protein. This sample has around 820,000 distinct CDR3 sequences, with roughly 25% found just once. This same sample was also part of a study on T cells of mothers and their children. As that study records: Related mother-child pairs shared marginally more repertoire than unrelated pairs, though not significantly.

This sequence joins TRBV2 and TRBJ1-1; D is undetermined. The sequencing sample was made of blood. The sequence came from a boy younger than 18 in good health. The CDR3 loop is CASKVQQNTEAFF. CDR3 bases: TGTGCCAGCAAGGTGCAGCAGAACACTGAAGCTTTCTTT.